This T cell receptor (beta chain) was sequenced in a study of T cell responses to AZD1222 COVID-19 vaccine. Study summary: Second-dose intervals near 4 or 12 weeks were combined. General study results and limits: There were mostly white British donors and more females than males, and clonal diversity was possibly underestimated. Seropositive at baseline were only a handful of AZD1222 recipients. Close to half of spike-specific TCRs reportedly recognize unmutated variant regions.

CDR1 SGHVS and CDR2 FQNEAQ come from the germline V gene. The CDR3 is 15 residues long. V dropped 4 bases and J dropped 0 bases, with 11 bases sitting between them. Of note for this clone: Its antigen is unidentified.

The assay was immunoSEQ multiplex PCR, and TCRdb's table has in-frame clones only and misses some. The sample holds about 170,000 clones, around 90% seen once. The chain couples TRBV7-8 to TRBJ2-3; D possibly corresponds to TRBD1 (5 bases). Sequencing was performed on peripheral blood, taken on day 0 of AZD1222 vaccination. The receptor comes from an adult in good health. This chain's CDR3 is CASSYDRSSTDTQYF. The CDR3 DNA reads TGTGCCAGCAGCTACGACAGATCTAGCACAGATACGCAGTATTTT.